This T cell receptor beta chain was recovered during a study of shared clonotypes between healthy human individuals. Turning to the study itself: Donor ages ranged 18 to 49 years: a couple of women, a few men. The plates for each donor numbered three CD4 naive, three CD4 memory, two CD8 naive and one CD8 memory. Study-wide findings and caveats: Shared across several donors were around 5% of the naive CD4 clonotypes. What naive subsets generally showed was a larger estimated richness than memory subsets showed.

The CDR3 extends over 18 amino acids. The germline V gene has CDR1 SGHVS and CDR2 FNYEAQ. Germline trimming cut 6 bases from V and 9 bases from J; bases unmatched to any gene: 18. CD45RO-negative, CCR7-selected cells formed the naive CD8 fraction, which excluded terminally differentiated effector memory CD45RA+ cells. On this clone: Antigen specificity is unknown.

Sequenced by immunoSEQ multiplex PCR; TCRdb stores in-frame clones only, minus some. The sample lists approximately 740,000 clones; 80% to 95% were seen once. The V call is TRBV7-6, the J call TRBJ2-2; the match to TRBD2 covers 11 bases. The source of this sequence is a man aged 25-45 years in good health. What was sequenced was naive CD8+ T cells sorted from blood. The CDR3 DNA sequence: TGTGCCAGCAGACAGGATCTAGCGGGAGGAGGATATGATAGGGAGCTGTTTTTT. Protein product: CASRQDLAGGGYDRELFF.